The present entry profiles one TCR beta chain with its context. The antigen is not known. This record belongs to a study of T-cell reconstitution after alpha-beta-depleted transplantation in children. Trimming took 4 bases from V and 0 from J; bases not matched to a gene: 4. Germline lookup yields CDR1 SEHNR and CDR2 FQNEAQ (reference sequence). The CDR3 covers 16 residues. Unique molecular identifiers featured in how the TCRbeta library was prepared. TCRdb independently ran MiXCR on the PCR reads; one entry per CDR3 protein. Among approximately 82,000 distinct CDR3 sequences listed, less than 20% were seen once. Study-level points and caveats: Several hundred rapidly expanded clones from non-depleted graft cells reportedly supplied alpha-beta T cells about two months post-transplant. Day-60 TCRbeta diversity that was high in some patients was derived from surviving recipient T cells and thymic progenitors.

This chain links TRBV7-9 with TRBJ2-4, with TRBD1 matching over 9 bases. The sequencing used PBMCs, mostly from graft donor cells, collected 180 days after TCRalphabeta/CD19-depleted stem cell transplant. This sequence was found in a male patient under 10 years old who had a stem cell transplant for acute lymphoblastic leukemia, so the T cells may come from the graft donor. The CDR3 here is CASSSGQGVAKNIQYF. The CDR3 nucleotides are TGTGCCAGCAGCTCGGGACAGGGAGTAGCCAAAAACATTCAGTACTTC. Using reference TRBV7-9 and TRBJ2-4 for the parts outside the CDR3, the full variable domain is DTGVSQNPRHKITKRGQNVTFRCDPISEHNRLYWYRQTLGQGPEFLTYFQNEAQLEKSRLLSDRFSAERPKGSFSTLEIQRTEQGDSAMYLCASSSGQGVAKNIQYFGAGTRLSVL.